Listed here is a single TCR beta chain. Relative to the germline gene, one junction end is altered; a read error may explain this. Germline assignment: CDR1 PRHDT and CDR2 FYEKMQ (reference sequence). The CDR3 consists of 15 residues. This sample is part of a study of cytomegalovirus exposure and HLA in healthy donors. 60 Vbeta and 13 Jbeta primers were used in PCR. Profiled with immunoSEQ multiplex PCR; TCRdb holds only in-frame clones, not every one. The sample lists some 140,000 clones; approximately 83% were seen once. Material: PBMCs. The V gene is TRBV13, the J gene TRBJ2-7; 10 nucleotides match TRBD2. This TCR was recovered from a man aged 40-49 years in good health and CMV-seronegative. The CDR3 nucleotides read TGTGCCAGCAGCTTGACTAGCGGGTTCTCCTACGGGCAGTACTTC. Amino acid sequence: CASSLTSGFSYGQYF.